The 32 T cell receptor beta chains reported below all come from one sample, sequenced in a study of siplizumab effects on memory and regulatory T cells (dated by TCRdb to about 2019). The library relied on the immunoSEQ multiplex PCR assay. TCRdb took this table from immuneACCESS and kept in-frame rearrangements with V and J called. Such tables lack part of the clones; where checked against another copy, unresolved V genes explain under half of the gap, and the rest is unexplained. The sample table shows fewer than 110,000 clones, and around 90% are seen once. About 12% of the sample comes from the top ten. The sequenced material came from non-Treg CD4+ T cells sorted from blood. The intended sense of this specimen's cell subset or site label: FACS-sorted unstimulated CD4+ non-regulatory T cells. Source of these receptors: a human donor in good health.

The V call is TRBV30, the J call TRBJ1-2; TRBD1 might be the D (6 bases). The CDR3 is 16 residues long. Trimming pared 4 bases from V and 6 bases from J, leaving 24 bases between. In germline, CDR1 is GTSNPN, CDR2 SVGIG (reference sequence). DNA of the CDR3: TGTGCCTGGATAGGCGAACAGAGAAAGACAGGTGATGGCTACACCTTC. Its translation: CAWIGEQRKTGDGYTF.

The V gene is TRBV6-1, the J gene TRBJ2-7; no clear D. Germline V gene data show CDR1 as MNHNS and CDR2 as SASEGT. V was trimmed by 10 bases and J by 3 bases, leaving 16 bases between them. CDR3 size: 13 residues. In DNA form, the CDR3 reads TGTGCCATCCGGAGCGCGACGGACTACGAGCAGTACTTC. It encodes CAIRSATDYEQYF.

This sequence joins TRBV9 and TRBJ2-3; the match to TRBD2 covers 14 bases. After removal of 4 bases from V and 3 bases from J, the junction contained 7 bases not matched to a gene. Looked up from germline, CDR1 is SGDLS and CDR2 is YYNGEE. CDR3 length: 17 residues. The CDR3, as DNA: TGTGCCAGCAGCTACGGGACTAGCGGGAGTATGACAGATACGCAGTATTTT. This gives the protein CASSYGTSGSMTDTQYF. Combining the CDR3 with reference TRBV9 and TRBJ2-3 gives the whole variable domain DSGVTQTPKHLITATGQRVTLRCSPRSGDLSVYWYQQSLDQGLQFLIQYYNGEERAKGNILERFSAQQFPDLHSELNLSSLELGDSALYFCASSYGTSGSMTDTQYFGPGTRLTVL.

This chain joins TRBV7-2 and TRBJ2-1; D is unclear. Germline CDR1 reads SGHTA; CDR2 reads FQGNSA. The CDR3 runs 14 residues. The V and J ends lost 3 bases and 5 bases respectively, with 11 bases between them. The CDR3 sequence: CASSFQKANNEQFF. The CDR3 coding sequence is TGTGCCAGCAGCTTTCAAAAGGCCAACAATGAGCAGTTCTTC. Variable domain in full (rest from reference TRBV7-2 and TRBJ2-1): GAGVSQSPSNKVTEKGKDVELRCDPISGHTALYWYRQSLGQGLEFLIYFQGNSAPDKSGLPSDRFSAERTGGSVSTLTIQRTQQEDSAVYLCASSFQKANNEQFFGPGTRLTVL.

The J gene is TRBJ1-2, the V gene TRBV7-9, with a possible D match to TRBD1 (6 bases). The CDR3 is made up of 13 amino acids. Germline V gene sequence: CDR1 SEHNR, CDR2 FQNEAQ (reference sequence). With 6 bases removed from V and 2 bases from J, the gap between germline ends came to 10 bases. The CDR3 coding sequence is TGTGCCAGCAGTCGGACAGAGAACTATGGCTACACCTTC. As protein: CASSRTENYGYTF.

This chain links TRBV5-1 with TRBJ1-2; 7 nucleotides match TRBD1. Germline-derived CDR1 and CDR2 are SGHRS and YFSETQ. After removal of 5 bases from V and 4 bases from J, the junction contained 11 bases not matched to a gene. There are 15 residues in the CDR3. CDR3 nucleotides: TGCGCCAGCAGTACCGGTTTAGACAGGGTCTATGGCTACACCTTC. Its translation: CASSTGLDRVYGYTF.

A single count supports this clone. The CDR3 loop reads CATSRDRRTGELFF. The CDR3 nucleotides read TGTGCCACCAGCAGAGATCGTCGGACCGGGGAGCTGTTTTTT. This sequence joins TRBV15 and TRBJ2-2; D gene uncertain. Trimming left V 0 bases short and J 5 bases short, with 7 bases between. Germline V gene data show CDR1 as LNHNV and CDR2 as YYDKDF (reference sequence). CDR3 size: 14 residues. The whole variable domain, filled in from reference TRBV15 and TRBJ2-2, reads DAMVIQNPRYQVTQFGKPVTLSCSQTLNHNVMYWYQQKSSQAPKLLFHYYDKDFNNEADTPDNFQSRRPNTSFCFLDIRSPGLGDTAMYLCATSRDRRTGELFFGEGSRLTVL.

The chain combines TRBV28 with TRBJ1-2, with TRBD1 matching over 9 bases. V dropped 6 bases and J dropped 10; count of bases not matched to a gene: 9. This CDR3 comprises 13 residues. The V gene's germline CDR1 is MDHEN and CDR2 SYDVKM. CDR3 residues: CASSLLRDRDYTF. CDR3 in DNA: TGTGCCAGCAGCCTTTTAAGGGACAGGGACTACACCTTC.

The chain couples TRBV7-2 to TRBJ1-2; the match to TRBD1 covers 7 bases. CDR1 is SGHTA and CDR2 is FQGNSA in the germline V gene. The CDR3 runs 13 residues. Trimming at V came to 6 bases and at J to 2 bases, leaving 3 bases not matched to a gene. This CDR3 is CASSVDRNYGYTF. The CDR3 DNA sequence: TGTGCCAGCAGTGTGGACAGGAACTATGGCTACACCTTC.

The rearrangement joins TRBV5-4 to TRBJ1-4; D is perhaps TRBD1 (6 bases). The ends were cut back, 4 bases at V and 2 bases at J, with 12 bases in the middle. Germline V gives CDR1 SGHNT, CDR2 YYREEE (reference sequence). CDR3 length: 15 amino acids. CDR3 nucleotide sequence: TGTGCCAGCAGCGCCACAGGGCAGACTAATGAAAAACTGTTTTTT. It specifies CASSATGQTNEKLFF.

The chain combines TRBV11-3 with TRBJ2-1; 13 bases are shared with TRBD2. After removal of 4 bases from V and 8 bases from J, the junction contained 8 bases not matched to a gene. CDR1 SGHNT and CDR2 YENEEA come from the germline V gene. The CDR3 has 16 amino acids. The CDR3, as DNA: TGTGCCAGCAGCTCCAGACTAGCGGGAGGTCTGGATGAGCAGTTCTTC. It encodes CASSSRLAGGLDEQFF.

This clone is a singleton in its sample. The chain has TRBV7-9 and TRBJ1-1; possibly TRBD1 for D (5 bases). Germline CDR1 SEHNR, CDR2 FQNEAQ (reference sequence). Trimming took off 1 base at V and 7 bases at J, with 13 bases between the two ends. The CDR3 consists of 14 residues. CDR3 protein: CASSLGRDRSEAFF. CDR3 sequence (DNA): TGTGCCAGCAGCTTAGGCCGGGACCGGAGTGAAGCTTTCTTT.

The rearrangement joins TRBV4-3 to TRBJ2-7; no clear D gene. V lost 3 bases to trimming and J lost 5 bases, with 14 bases between them. In germline, CDR1 is LGHNA, CDR2 YSLEER. The CDR3 spans 14 residues. CDR3 loop: CASSQELLRDEQYF. The CDR3 DNA is TGCGCCAGCAGCCAGGAATTACTACGCGACGAGCAGTACTTC.

This chain joins TRBV5-8 and TRBJ2-3; 10 bases are shared with TRBD2. V lost 4 bases, J lost 4 bases, and 3 bases stayed unmatched. The CDR3 spans 14 residues. Germline V gene data show CDR1 as SGHTS and CDR2 as YDEGEE. Written as DNA, the CDR3 is TGTGCCAGCAGCCTAAGCGGGGGGGCAGATACGCAGTATTTT. Its translation: CASSLSGGADTQYF.

V is TRBV4-1 and J is TRBJ1-3; D gene unclear. CDR1 and CDR2 from the germline V gene are MGHRA and YSYEKL. V was shortened by 2 bases and J by 10 bases, with 12 bases between the two germline ends. The CDR3 runs 13 residues. For the CDR3, the DNA is TGCGCCAGCAGCCAAATCCCAGGAGAAACCATATATTTT. This gives the protein CASSQIPGETIYF.

The gene calls are TRBV19 and TRBJ1-5; D gene ambiguous. This CDR3 has 15 residues. Germline loops: CDR1 LNHDA, CDR2 SQIVND (reference sequence). V shed 1 base and J shed 0 bases, with 7 bases lying between them. CDR3 loop: CASSIVVNSNQPQHF. The CDR3 DNA follows: TGTGCCAGTAGTATAGTGGTCAATAGCAATCAGCCCCAGCATTTT. The entire variable domain, with the rest obtained from reference TRBV19 and TRBJ1-5, is as follows: DGGITQSPKYLFRKEGQNVTLSCEQNLNHDAMYWYRQDPGQGLRLIYYSQIVNDFQKGDIAEGYSVSREKKESFPLTVTSAQKNPTAFYLCASSIVVNSNQPQHFGDGTRLSIL.

The chain recombines TRBV30 with TRBJ2-7; TRBD1 matches 8 bases. V shed 5 bases, J shed 5 bases, and the junction held 8 bases outside the gene matches. The CDR3 is 13 amino acids. Germline V gives CDR1 GTSNPN, CDR2 SVGIG (reference sequence). CDR3 DNA sequence: TGTGCCTGGCAAGGGGACAGGCGCAACGAGCAGTACTTC. Translating gives CAWQGDRRNEQYF.

This chain's CDR3 is CASSVQGNNEKLFF. The CDR3 coding sequence is TGCGCCAGCAGCGTACAGGGCAATAATGAAAAACTGTTTTTT. This rearrangement joins TRBV5-1 to TRBJ1-4, with D perhaps matching TRBD1 (6 bases). Germline V gene sequence: CDR1 SGHRS, CDR2 YFSETQ. The CDR3 covers 14 residues. V lost 4 bases and J lost 4, with 11 bases in between. The whole variable domain, filled in from reference TRBV5-1 and TRBJ1-4, reads KAGVTQTPRYLIKTRGQQVTLSCSPISGHRSVSWYQQTPGQGLQFLFEYFSETQRNKGNFPGRFSGRQFSNSRSEMNVSTLELGDSALYLCASSVQGNNEKLFFGSGTQLSVL.

The chain couples TRBV18 to TRBJ1-4; D perhaps matches TRBD1 (6 bases). CDR1 and CDR2 from the germline V gene are KGHSH and LQKENI. This CDR3 contains 14 residues. The V end was cut by 4 bases, the J end by 5 bases, with 11 bases between. CDR3 sequence (DNA): TGTGCCAGCTCACTCAGGGGTCCCAATGAAAAACTGTTTTTT. Encoded protein: CASSLRGPNEKLFF.

The chain employs TRBV9 and TRBJ2-2, with D tentatively TRBD2 (6 bases). The CDR3 totals 15 residues. CDR1 and CDR2 from the germline V gene are SGDLS and YYNGEE. V lost 3 bases and J 6 bases, leaving 15 bases between the germline ends. CDR3 nucleotides: TGTGCCAGCAGCGGGGCGGGATATTCCGCCGGGGAGCTGTTTTTT. Translated: CASSGAGYSAGELFF.

The chain is built from TRBV4-3 and TRBJ1-3; D is perhaps TRBD1 (6 bases). Trimming cost V 0 bases and J 7 bases, with 16 bases left between them. The CDR3 extends over 16 amino acids. Germline CDR1 reads LGHNA; CDR2 reads YSLEER. The CDR3 coding sequence is TGCGCCAGCAGCCAAGATCTTACAGGGAACTTCAACACCATATATTTT. It specifies CASSQDLTGNFNTIYF.

The J gene is TRBJ1-5, the V gene TRBV5-6; TRBD1 agrees at 7 bases. The CDR3 extends over 15 amino acids. CDR1 SGHDT and CDR2 YYEEEE come from the germline V gene. Trimming cost V 1 base and J 4 bases; bases outside gene matches: 5. CDR3: CASSLRQGGNQPQHF. The CDR3 nucleotides are TGTGCCAGCAGCTTGAGGCAGGGGGGTAATCAGCCCCAGCATTTT.

The J gene is TRBJ2-2, the V gene TRBV7-3; D is uncertain. Germline loops: CDR1 SGHTA, CDR2 FQGTGA. Trimming pared 7 bases from V and 0 bases from J, leaving 6 bases between. This CDR3 has 13 amino acids. In DNA, the CDR3 is TGTGCCAGCACCCGATCGAACACCGGGGAGCTGTTTTTT. It specifies CASTRSNTGELFF.

J is TRBJ1-1 and V is TRBV6-1; TRBD1 is a possible D gene (5 bases). CDR3 length equals 15 residues. Looked up from germline, CDR1 is MNHNS and CDR2 is SASEGT. The germline V and J ends were trimmed by 0 bases and 5 bases, with 13 bases remaining between them. The CDR3 bases are TGTGCCAGCAGTGAAGCGCTTGGGGGGAGGACTGAAGCTTTCTTT. Residues: CASSEALGGRTEAFF.

The chain recombines TRBV6-6 with TRBJ2-7, with a weak D call TRBD1 (6 bases). The CDR3 spans 13 residues. V was shortened by 6 bases and J by 2 bases, with 11 bases between the two germline ends. Germline CDR1 MNHNY, CDR2 SVGAGI (reference sequence). CDR3 coding DNA: TGTGCCAGCAGGGGGACATGGGCCTACGAGCAGTACTTC. This sequence encodes CASRGTWAYEQYF.

This clone was recorded once. The chain has TRBV6-5 and TRBJ2-2; the D is unclear. Germline CDR1 and CDR2: MNHEY and SVGAGI. V was cut by 6 bases and J by 5 bases, with 13 bases left in between. The CDR3 runs to 14 residues. DNA for the CDR3: TGTGCCAGCAGCTCCTGGGAAGGGACCGGGGAGCTGTTTTTT. Translated: CASSSWEGTGELFF.

The chain joins TRBV18 to TRBJ2-1; D call uncertain. This CDR3 has 14 amino acids. Germline CDR1 and CDR2: KGHSH and LQKENI. V was pared by 4 bases and J by 3 bases, with 10 bases between. CDR3 loop: CASSQRDGYNEQFF. The CDR3 bases are TGTGCCAGCTCACAACGCGACGGCTACAATGAGCAGTTCTTC.

This sequence joins TRBV6-5 and TRBJ2-7, with 8 positions matching TRBD2. The V segment lost 5 bases and the J segment 6 bases; nucleotides outside the gene matches: 9. From germline, CDR1 is MNHEY and CDR2 SVGAGI. The CDR3 has 14 amino acids. This CDR3 reads CASSRTSRMAEQYF. DNA for the CDR3: TGTGCCAGCAGTCGGACTAGCCGAATGGCCGAGCAGTACTTC.

V and J are TRBV28 and TRBJ1-2; D might be TRBD1 (6 bases). The CDR3 contains 14 residues. V lost 5 bases and J lost 7, with 17 bases in between. Germline V CDR1 and CDR2: MDHEN, SYDVKM. CDR3 DNA sequence: TGTGCCAGCAGTAGAACCAGCCACAGGGTTGGCTACACCTTC. This codes for CASSRTSHRVGYTF.

J is TRBJ1-2 and V is TRBV10-3; D is undetermined. The CDR3 is made up of 14 amino acids. Germline V lookup: CDR1 ENHRY, CDR2 SYGVKD. Deletions cut 7 bases from V and 0 bases from J, with 12 bases between. The CDR3 spells CAINRALANYGYTF. CDR3 bases: TGTGCCATCAACCGAGCTCTAGCTAACTATGGCTACACCTTC.

V and J are TRBV30 and TRBJ1-2; D ambiguous. Deletions cut 5 bases from V and 1 base from J, with 2 bases between. The CDR3 has 10 residues. Germline-derived CDR1 and CDR2 are GTSNPN and SVGIG (reference sequence). The CDR3 reads CAWLNYGYTF. Here the CDR3 DNA reads TGTGCCTGGCTTAACTATGGCTACACCTTC. Drawing the rest from reference TRBV30 and TRBJ1-2, the complete variable domain is SQTIHQWPATLVQPVGSPLSLECTVEGTSNPNLYWYRQAAGRGLQLLFYSVGIGQISSEVPQNLSASRPQDRQFILSSKKLLLSDSGFYLCAWLNYGYTFGSGTRLTVV.

The chain carries TRBV7-3 and TRBJ1-2; D call uncertain. This CDR3 region has 14 residues. Germline assignment: CDR1 SGHTA and CDR2 FQGTGA. V was pared by 1 base and J by 7 bases, with 13 bases between. The CDR3 sequence: CASSLMGSLAGYTF. CDR3 nucleotide sequence: TGTGCCAGCAGCTTAATGGGGTCTCTGGCTGGCTACACCTTC.